These 29 T cell receptor beta chains originate from one sample sequenced in a study of T-cell reconstitution after alpha-beta-depleted transplantation in children. TCRbeta library construction was performed incorporating unique molecular identifiers. One entry per CDR3 protein, called by TCRdb with MiXCR from the PCR reads. Of about 580,000 distinct CDR3 sequences listed, more than 20% were seen once; the top ten hold 13% to 15%. The specimen was PBMCs, mostly from graft donor cells, collected 360 days after TCRalphabeta/CD19-depleted stem cell transplant. The receptors shown here come from a boy less than two years old who had a stem cell transplant for acute myeloid leukemia, so the T cells may come from the graft donor.

The chain employs TRBV21-1 and TRBJ2-1; TRBD2, as called in the table, went unchecked against the DNA. TRBV21-1 is given as a pseudogene. CDR3 length equals 18 residues. The CDR3 loop is CASSKGLAGGADSNEQFF. The CDR3 coding sequence is TGTGCCAGCAGCAAAGGACTAGCGGGGGGGGCCGACTCTAATGAGCAGTTCTTC.

The chain has TRBV28 and TRBJ1-5; D remains ambiguous. This CDR3 is 17 amino acids long. The germline V and J ends were trimmed by 5 bases and 0 bases, with 17 bases remaining between them. The V gene's germline CDR1 is MDHEN and CDR2 SYDVKM. CDR3 in DNA: TGTGCCAGCAGTGAAAGACTCCGTCGGTCTAGCAATCAGCCCCAGCATTTT. Protein: CASSERLRRSSNQPQHF.

The V gene is TRBV12-3 or TRBV12-4, the J gene TRBJ1-2, with 9 bases lining up with TRBD1. The CDR3 covers 14 residues. V trimming: 6 bases; J trimming: 2 bases; junction bases outside the gene matches: 4. CDR3 DNA: TGTGCCAGCAGGGGGACAGGGATCAACTATGGCTACACCTTC. Translating it yields CASRGTGINYGYTF.

This clonotype was detected a few times. The chain has TRBV25-1 and TRBJ1-4, with D possibly being TRBD1 (5 bases). Between the trimmed V and J ends, which lost 4 bases and 4 bases, there was a span of 7 bases. Looked up from germline, CDR1 is MGHDK and CDR2 is SYGVNS. The CDR3 is 13 amino acids. The CDR3 region has the DNA TGTGCCAGCAGTGTCAGGGTTAATGAAAAACTGTTTTTT. This sequence encodes CASSVRVNEKLFF.

This clonotype has a count of ten or more. The gene calls are TRBV6-5 and TRBJ2-5; D gene uncertain. Between the trimmed V and J ends, which lost 5 bases and 8 bases, there was a span of 15 bases. Germline V gene sequence: CDR1 MNHEY, CDR2 SVGAGI. CDR3 size: 13 residues. CDR3 loop: CASSPRTTRTQYF. The DNA of the CDR3 is TGTGCCAGCAGTCCCCGGACCACAAGAACCCAGTACTTC.

The chain links TRBV7-8 to TRBJ2-3, with D unclear. Trimming shortened V by 4 bases and J by 6 bases, and 14 bases separated the two germline ends. The CDR3 runs 14 residues. Germline V gives CDR1 SGHVS, CDR2 FQNEAQ. The CDR3 coding sequence is TGTGCCAGCAGCTCCACCTCAACTCGGGATACGCAGTATTTT. Its protein product is CASSSTSTRDTQYF.

On this clonotype: Possible read error: a much larger clone is one base away. This rearrangement joins TRBV5-5 to TRBJ2-7; D uncertain. The V gene's germline CDR1 is SGHKS and CDR2 YYEKEE (reference sequence). The CDR3 has 13 residues. The V and J ends lost 1 base and 0 bases respectively, with 5 bases between them. The CDR3 bases are TGTGCCAGCAGCTTGACAGCCTCCTACGAGCAGTACGTC. Translated, it gives CASSLTASYEQYV.

This clonotype was counted ten times or more. The chain recombines TRBV12-3 or TRBV12-4 with TRBJ2-7, with 7 bases aligning to TRBD1. V gave up 6 bases and J gave up 4 bases; unmatched junction bases: 6. The CDR3 length is 13 residues. The CDR3 spells CASSLTGMYEQYF. The CDR3 nucleotides read TGTGCCAGCAGCCTGACAGGGATGTACGAGCAGTACTTC.

This clonotype was detected a few times. The V and J genes are TRBV6-5 and TRBJ2-5; a possible D gene is TRBD2 (6 bases). The CDR3 totals 15 residues. V dropped 4 bases and J dropped 1 base, with 13 bases sitting between them. The germline gives CDR1 MNHEY, CDR2 SVGAGI. The CDR3 is CASSSRDSSQETQYF. The CDR3 nucleotides are TGTGCCAGCAGTTCTCGGGACTCCAGCCAAGAGACCCAGTACTTC.

The CDR3 DNA sequence: TGTGCCAGCAGTGGGACTTCTCCAGAGACCCAGTACTTC. Translation gives CASSGTSPETQYF. The chain couples TRBV12-3 or TRBV12-4 to TRBJ2-5; a possible D gene is TRBD2 (6 bases). V was clipped by 5 bases and J by 4 bases, with 11 bases between them. The length of the CDR3 is 13 residues.

This chain uses TRBV15 with TRBJ2-3; D gene ambiguous. Trimming shortened V by 0 bases and J by 5 bases, and 6 bases separated the two germline ends. This CDR3 comprises 13 residues. Looked up from germline, CDR1 is LNHNV and CDR2 is YYDKDF (reference sequence). The CDR3 sequence: CATSREWGDTQYF. For the CDR3, the DNA is TGTGCCACCAGCAGAGAATGGGGAGATACGCAGTATTTT.

This chain links TRBV20-1 with TRBJ2-2, with 8 bases matching TRBD2. The CDR3 has 16 amino acids. Germline V lookup: CDR1 DFQATT, CDR2 SNEGSKA (reference sequence). V trimming: 6 bases; J trimming: 0 bases; junction bases outside the gene matches: 9. The CDR3 loop reads CSAGNPGLANTGELFF. CDR3 bases: TGCAGTGCAGGCAACCCGGGACTAGCGAACACCGGGGAGCTGTTTTTT.

A few counts support this clonotype. Here the CDR3 reads CSARDNGGKQETQYF. Written as DNA, the CDR3 is TGCAGTGCTAGAGATAACGGAGGCAAACAAGAGACCCAGTACTTC. The V gene is TRBV20-1, the J gene TRBJ2-5; D perhaps matches TRBD2 (5 bases). Germline CDR1 is DFQATT and CDR2 is SNEGSKA (reference sequence). The germline V and J ends were trimmed by 0 bases and 2 bases, with 13 bases remaining between them. The CDR3 sequence is 15 residues long.

This clonotype was recorded many times. The chain joins TRBV12-3 or TRBV12-4 to TRBJ2-7; tentatively, D is TRBD2 (6 bases). The CDR3 has 15 residues. Trimming left V 9 bases short and J 0 bases short, with 18 bases between. This chain's CDR3 is CARMSRDSSSYEQYF. CDR3 bases: TGTGCCAGGATGAGCCGGGACTCGAGCTCCTACGAGCAGTACTTC.

This clonotype was counted ten times or more. The genes are TRBV20-1 and TRBJ2-2, with D possibly matching TRBD1 (5 bases). This CDR3 is 13 amino acids long. The germline CDR1 and CDR2 sequences are DFQATT and SNEGSKA (reference sequence). V was clipped by 3 bases and J by 2 bases, with 7 bases between them. CDR3 DNA sequence: TGCAGTGCTAGCAGGGTAAACACCGGGGAGCTGTTTTTT. This sequence encodes CSASRVNTGELFF.

This clonotype was observed a handful of times. The genes are TRBV6-5 and TRBJ2-2; D not certain. The CDR3 has 16 residues. Between the trimmed V and J ends, which lost 0 bases and 3 bases, there was a span of 11 bases. CDR1 and CDR2 (germline): MNHEY, SVGAGI. In DNA, the CDR3 is TGTGCCAGCAGTTACTCTGCAGCCCGGGACACCGGGGAGCTGTTTTTT. Protein: CASSYSAARDTGELFF.

There are a few counts of this clonotype. This chain links TRBV12-3 or TRBV12-4 with TRBJ2-7; no reliable D call. Trimming removed 6 bases at V and 0 bases at J, with 9 bases between. This CDR3 contains 13 residues. The CDR3 sequence: CASRQGYSYEQYF. CDR3 DNA sequence: TGTGCCAGCAGACAAGGATACTCCTACGAGCAGTACTTC.

This clonotype occurred a few times. V gene TRBV20-1 combines with J gene TRBJ2-7, with D unresolved. The CDR3 covers 11 residues. Trimming shortened V by 6 bases and J by 2 bases, and 8 bases separated the two germline ends. Germline assignment: CDR1 DFQATT and CDR2 SNEGSKA (reference sequence). This CDR3 is CSALLAYEQYF. CDR3 sequence (DNA): TGCAGTGCCCTCCTGGCCTACGAGCAGTACTTC.

This clonotype has a count of ten or more. V is TRBV13 and J is TRBJ2-3; TRBD2 might be the D (6 bases). The germline gives CDR1 PRHDT, CDR2 FYEKMQ (reference sequence). Between the trimmed V and J ends, which lost 5 bases and 6 bases, there was a span of 18 bases. The CDR3 is 15 amino acids. The CDR3 here is CASSTLWRGTDTQYF. CDR3 in DNA: TGTGCCAGCAGCACCCTCTGGAGGGGTACGGATACGCAGTATTTT.

The J gene is TRBJ2-7, the V gene TRBV5-5; D may be TRBD2 (6 bases). V gave up 1 base and J gave up 6 bases, with 14 bases separating them. The CDR3 consists of 14 residues. Germline V gene data show CDR1 as SGHKS and CDR2 as YYEKEE (reference sequence). CDR3 amino acids: CASSLSGFGGEQYF. DNA for the CDR3: TGTGCCAGCAGCTTGAGTGGCTTCGGGGGCGAGCAGTACTTC.

This clonotype was found many times. V gene TRBV21-1 combines with J gene TRBJ1-5; the table's D gene call, TRBD1, was not cross checked with the DNA. TRBV21-1 is a pseudogene segment. This CDR3 has 16 amino acids. The CDR3 DNA sequence: TGTGCCAGCAGCAACGGACAAGTCTATAGCAATCAGCCCCAGCATTTT. This translates into CASSNGQVYSNQPQHF.

The chain couples TRBV20-1 to TRBJ1-1, with a tentative D call TRBD1 (6 bases). V was clipped by 5 bases and J by 10 bases, with 20 bases between them. Germline V gives CDR1 DFQATT, CDR2 SNEGSKA (reference sequence). The CDR3 consists of 13 residues. The CDR3 DNA follows: TGCAGTGCTCACCTCGGACAGACGGAAGGAGCTTTCTTT. It specifies CSAHLGQTEGAFF.

This clonotype occurred once. The gene calls are TRBV28 and TRBJ1-5, with 10 bases fitting TRBD1. The CDR3 covers 14 residues. V shed 7 bases and J 4 bases; nucleotides not matched to a gene: 4. Germline CDR1 MDHEN, CDR2 SYDVKM. The CDR3 DNA sequence: TGTGCCAGCAAATGGGGACAGGGGAATCAGCCCCAGCATTTT. Its protein product is CASKWGQGNQPQHF. Full variable domain (outside the CDR3, taken from reference TRBV28 and TRBJ1-5): DVKVTQSSRYLVKRTGEKVFLECVQDMDHENMFWYRQDPGLGLRLIYFSYDVKMKEKGDIPEGYSVSREKKERFSLILESASTNQTSMYLCASKWGQGNQPQHFGDGTRLSIL.

This clonotype was counted between two and nine times. The CDR3 reads CASRPQGYDTEAFF. CDR3 in DNA: TGTGCCAGCAGACCTCAGGGATACGACACTGAAGCTTTCTTT. The J gene is TRBJ1-1, the V gene TRBV28; D might be TRBD1 (5 bases). Germline V gene data show CDR1 as MDHEN and CDR2 as SYDVKM. Trimming left V 6 bases short and J 3 bases short, with 14 bases between. The CDR3 length is 14 residues.

This clonotype appeared many times. The chain carries TRBV7-8 and TRBJ2-7, with 8 bases matching TRBD1. In germline, CDR1 is SGHVS, CDR2 FQNEAQ. The CDR3 has 15 amino acids. With V trimmed by 1 base and J by 7 bases, 9 bases remained unmatched. DNA for the CDR3: TGTGCCAGCAGCTTAGGCTCAGGGGGCCTGCGGGAGCAGTACTTC. Residues: CASSLGSGGLREQYF.

This clonotype came up a few times. J is TRBJ1-1 and V is TRBV5-5; D might be TRBD1 (5 bases). CDR1 SGHKS and CDR2 YYEKEE come from the germline V gene (reference sequence). The CDR3 is 17 amino acids. Trimming pared 4 bases from V and 8 bases from J, leaving 27 bases between. CDR3 DNA: TGTGCCAGCAGCCCATGGGGGTCAGGGACCACCTCATCAGAAGCTTTCTTT. Protein sequence: CASSPWGSGTTSSEAFF.

Only a few counts were recorded for this clonotype. The chain has TRBV29-1 and TRBJ1-4; 10 bases line up with TRBD1. This CDR3 region has 14 residues. The V segment lost 6 bases and the J segment 8 bases; nucleotides outside the gene matches: 9. Germline assignment: CDR1 SQVTM and CDR2 ANQGSEA. The CDR3, as DNA: TGCAGCGTACTCGACAGGGGGCTAGGAGAAAAACTGTTTTTT. It specifies CSVLDRGLGEKLFF.

V usage is TRBV6-6 and J usage is TRBJ2-3; D gene uncertain. This CDR3 contains 13 residues. Trimming shortened V by 5 bases and J by 5 bases, and 11 bases separated the two germline ends. Per germline, CDR1 MNHNY and CDR2 SVGAGI (reference sequence). Written as DNA, the CDR3 is TGTGCCAGCAGTACCTACTACGGAGATACGCAGTATTTT. This codes for CASSTYYGDTQYF.

This clonotype was picked up one time. The chain is built from TRBV6-4 and TRBJ2-4, with D possibly TRBD2 on 5 matching bases. Germline values: CDR1 MRHNA, CDR2 SNTAGT. This CDR3 region has 19 residues. The CDR3 nucleotides read TGTACCTTCTGTTTAGATCAAGGTGGCGGGCTCGGAGGCAAAAACATTCAGTACTTC. This encodes CTFCLDQGGGLGGKNIQYF.